Each of the 8 T cell receptor beta chains below was sequenced from the same sample in a study of blood T cells in healthy people across ages. The use of a sample-barcoded 5' primer and a J-beta primer mix characterized a second PCR of about 7 to 12 cycles. TCRdb reprocessed the 5' RACE reads via MiXCR and lists one record per CDR3 protein. The sample has about 840,000 distinct CDR3 sequences; 25% to 30% are singletons. These data are also associated with another study on T cells of mothers and their children.

The sample consisted of blood. The receptors originated from a woman between 35 and 50 years old in good health.

On this clonotype itself: A much larger clone sits a single nucleotide away, making a read error possible. The chain couples TRBV12-3 or TRBV12-4 to TRBJ2-1, with TRBD2 identical over 7 bases. The better agreement between TRBJ2-7 and the DNA end casts doubt on the J call. This CDR3 is 14 amino acids long. The CDR3 spells CASSLIGDYNEQYF. CDR3 in DNA: TGTGCCAGCAGTTTAATTGGGGACTACAATGAGCAGTACTTC.

The chain recombines TRBV29-1 with TRBJ1-1; 8 bases map to TRBD1. From germline, CDR1 is SQVTM and CDR2 ANQGSEA. J was trimmed by 0 bases and V by 7 bases; bases with no gene match: 10. The CDR3 contains 15 residues. CDR3 coding DNA: TGCAGCGGGGGAGGGACAGGATTCATGAACACTGAAGCTTTCTTT. Protein product: CSGGGTGFMNTEAFF. Full variable domain (outside the CDR3, taken from reference TRBV29-1 and TRBJ1-1): SAVISQKPSRDICQRGTSLTIQCQVDSQVTMMFWYRQQPGQSLTLIATANQGSEATYESGFVIDKFPISRPNLTFSTLTVSNMSPEDSSIYLCSGGGTGFMNTEAFFGQGTRLTVV.

The chain joins TRBV5-1 to TRBJ2-1; maybe TRBD2 (6 bases). Trimming pared 3 bases from V and 12 bases from J, leaving 25 bases between. The germline CDR1 and CDR2 sequences are SGHRS and YFSETQ. The CDR3 loop spans 16 amino acids. The CDR3 coding sequence is TGCGCCAGCAGCTCTCTGGGGGGAGGTTCTCAAGTCGTGCAGTTCTTC. Protein product: CASSSLGGGSQVVQFF.

Many counts were recorded for this clonotype. This chain connects TRBV12-3 or TRBV12-4 to TRBJ2-7, with 7 bases aligning to TRBD2. V lost 7 bases and J lost 7; bases outside the gene matches: 10. CDR3 size: 13 residues. CDR3 sequence (DNA): TGTGCCAGCACCTGGGGGGGACTGGGGGAGCAGTACTTC. It codes for CASTWGGLGEQYF.

The chain has TRBV5-1 and TRBJ2-5, with TRBD2 identical over 9 bases. The trim removed 4 bases at V and 2 bases at J, leaving 12 bases unmatched. CDR1 is SGHRS, CDR2 YFSETQ, per germline. The CDR3 sequence is 17 residues long. DNA of the CDR3: TGCGCCAGCAGCCCTTTAAGAAGCGGGGGGCCACAAGAGACCCAGTACTTC. It yields the protein CASSPLRSGGPQETQYF.

The chain carries TRBV18 and TRBJ2-1; 14 nucleotides match TRBD2. Germline assignment: CDR1 KGHSH and CDR2 LQKENI. J gave up 6 bases and V 6 bases, and 7 bases lay outside the gene matches. The CDR3 is 16 amino acids. The chain's CDR3 is CASSLPGTSGGNEQFF. The CDR3 bases are TGTGCCAGCTCCCTACCCGGGACTAGCGGGGGCAATGAGCAGTTCTTC.

This clonotype was counted at least ten times. The chain is built from TRBV28 and TRBJ2-1; D is undetermined. Germline loops: CDR1 MDHEN, CDR2 SYDVKM. The CDR3 covers 15 residues. Trimming left V 2 bases short and J 0 bases short, with 8 bases between. The CDR3 DNA reads as TGTGCCAGCAGTTTAGGTAAAACCTCCTACAATGAGCAGTTCTTC. Protein sequence: CASSLGKTSYNEQFF.

This clonotype was seen repeatedly, ten times or more. The chain joins TRBV27 to TRBJ2-1; perhaps TRBD2 as D (5 bases). The CDR3 is made up of 13 amino acids. V lost 5 bases, J lost 5 bases, and 10 bases lay in between. CDR1 is MNHEY and CDR2 is SMNVEV in the germline V gene (reference sequence). This CDR3 is CASSHGLNNEQFF. CDR3 coding DNA: TGTGCCAGCAGTCACGGACTCAACAATGAGCAGTTCTTC.